This T cell receptor (beta chain) was captured in a study of T cell changes during pregnancy in multiple sclerosis. Libraries were prepared by immunoSEQ multiplex PCR; TCRdb keeps only in-frame clonotypes and omits some of them. This sample carries tens of thousands of clones, 92% of them seen once, and the ten largest clones take less than 0.6%. The germline V gene encodes CDR1 MNHEY and CDR2 SVGAGI. V trimming: 10 bases; J trimming: 2 bases; junction bases outside the gene matches: 8. The CDR3 spans 14 residues. The sample consisted of CD4+ T cells from peripheral blood mononuclear cells, taken in the third trimester of pregnancy. The gene calls are TRBV6-5 and TRBJ2-5, with TRBD1 matching over 9 bases. The receptor was isolated from a female donor with multiple sclerosis, enrolled in a pregnancy study. CDR3 DNA sequence: TGTGCCACACAGGGGGCAACTCCACAAGAGACCCAGTACTTC. This sequence encodes CATQGATPQETQYF.